This TCR beta chain was captured in a study of blood T cell repertoires in COVID-19. In the study overall: Samples taken during acute and convalescent COVID-19 were collected in the United States, Italy and Spain.

This clone was seen a few times. The junction had 4 bases not matched to a gene; V was cut back by 4 bases and J by 4 bases. The CDR3 extends over 14 amino acids. Germline assignment: CDR1 MGHRA and CDR2 YSYEKL. Sequencing used immunoSEQ multiplex PCR; TCRdb keeps in-frame clones, though not all of them. The table lists fewer than 350,000 clones, around nine tenths of them singletons. Enrolled through a virtual design, the participants were between roughly 18 and 90 years of age and came from about two dozen US areas. Participant reports of clinical history set cohort assignment. Two consecutive negative NP/OP PCR tests, clearance, or resolved symptoms defined Cohort 3 recovery.

The sample was PBMCs or T cells enriched from blood (not recorded which). This receptor was taken from a man in his 60s who had recovered from COVID-19. The V gene is TRBV4-1, the J gene TRBJ2-7; TRBD1 matches 10 bases. CDR3 sequence: CASSPDRGPYEQYF. CDR3 coding DNA: TGCGCCAGCAGCCCCGACAGGGGGCCTTACGAGCAGTACTTC.